This T cell receptor beta chain was found in a study of blood T cells in healthy people across ages. For this clonotype: Its antigen remains unknown.

Together with a sample-barcoded 5' primer, a J-beta primer mix was included in a second PCR lasting about 6 to 12 cycles. MiXCR was run by TCRdb on the 5' RACE reads, yielding one entry per CDR3 protein. The sample gives roughly 730,000 distinct CDR3 sequences, roughly 56% of which show up once; about 26% is in the top ten. The germline V and J ends were trimmed by 2 bases and 8 bases, with 6 bases remaining between them. Germline-derived CDR1 and CDR2 are MNHEY and SVGEGT. CDR3 size: 12 residues. Each donor was a healthy Caucasian individual from Russia, aged roughly 6 to 100. Researchers report isolating at least 6 million PBMCs per sample. Study results and caveats: Estimated diversity that came from one million T cells was considered an underestimate.

The gene calls are TRBV6-2 or TRBV6-3 and TRBJ1-4; D gene unclear. The TCR originated in a middle-aged man in good health. The sequencing input was blood. This CDR3 is CASSYLEEKLFF. The CDR3 bases are TGTGCCAGCAGTTACCTAGAGGAAAAACTGTTTTTT.